This entry lists 5 T cell receptor beta chains sequenced from one sample in a study of spatial heterogeneity in lung cancer. TCRdb itself ran the 5' RACE reads through MiXCR, one entry per CDR3 protein. The top ten clones hold around a tenth of a sample with some 35,000 distinct CDR3 sequences, 6% to 9.5% of them seen once. Time point given: blood at routine non-recurrence follow-up after resection. The sample here was PBMCs, taken at follow-up. Every receptor here comes from a male donor with early-stage non-small cell lung cancer.

This clonotype was counted ten times or more. V gene TRBV7-2 combines with J gene TRBJ2-3; D may match TRBD1 or TRBD2 (5 bases each). CDR1 and CDR2 (germline): SGHTA, FQGNSA. V lost 5 bases and J lost 2, with 11 bases in between. CDR3 size: 14 residues. In DNA, the CDR3 is TGTGCCAGCAGCCCCGGGACCATCACAGATACGCAGTATTTT. Its translation: CASSPGTITDTQYF. Supplemented by reference TRBV7-2 and TRBJ2-3, the full variable domain reads GAGVSQSPSNKVTEKGKDVELRCDPISGHTALYWYRQSLGQGLEFLIYFQGNSAPDKSGLPSDRFSAERTGGSVSTLTIQRTQQEDSAVYLCASSPGTITDTQYFGPGTRLTVL.

A few counts support this clonotype. The chain has TRBV11-2 and TRBJ2-5; TRBD1 matches at 9 bases. The CDR3 extends over 14 amino acids. Germline V gene lookup returns CDR1 SGHAT and CDR2 FQNNGV. J was trimmed by 6 bases and V by 3 bases; bases with no gene match: 5. The CDR3 protein is CASSLGTGQKTQYF. The CDR3 bases are TGTGCCAGCAGCTTGGGGACAGGGCAAAAGACCCAGTACTTC.

This clonotype was found many times. V and J are TRBV5-1 and TRBJ2-5, with TRBD2 identical over 7 bases. Germline trimming cut 0 bases from V and 5 bases from J; bases unmatched to any gene: 10. The CDR3 is made up of 16 amino acids. CDR1 is SGHRS and CDR2 is YFSETQ in the germline V gene. The CDR3 is CASSLDGTVGGETQYF. DNA of the CDR3: TGCGCCAGCAGCTTGGACGGAACCGTCGGGGGGGAGACCCAGTACTTC.

The CDR3: CASSLGQAPNQPQHF. CDR3 bases: TGTGCCAGCAGTCTGGGACAGGCACCCAATCAGCCCCAGCATTTT. The V gene is TRBV12-3 or TRBV12-4, the J gene TRBJ1-5, with 8 bases fitting TRBD1. V gave up 5 bases and J gave up 3 bases; unmatched junction bases: 6. The CDR3 is 15 residues long.

This clonotype was counted many times. The chain combines TRBV2 with TRBJ1-2, with 8 bases matching TRBD1. Germline CDR1 SNHLY, CDR2 FYNNEI. J lost 7 bases, V lost 8 bases, and 12 bases had no gene match. This CDR3 is 14 amino acids long. The CDR3 is CASVKDRVYSGYTF. In nucleotides, the CDR3 is TGTGCCAGCGTGAAGGACAGGGTTTATTCTGGCTACACCTTC.